Shown below are 28 T cell receptor beta chains from a single sample sequenced in a study of blood T cell repertoires in COVID-19. This table comes from immunoSEQ multiplex PCR, and its TCRdb copy is limited to in-frame clones, with some not included. This sample has fewer than 150,000 clones, with roughly four fifths found just once. The sample consisted of peripheral blood. These receptors all come from a human donor in a cohort sampled during active COVID-19.

The V and J genes are TRBV7-9 and TRBJ2-3; D is possibly TRBD1 (5 bases). The CDR3 totals 16 residues. Germline assignment: CDR1 SEHNR and CDR2 FQNEAQ (reference sequence). Trimming cost V 1 base and J 5 bases, with 16 bases left between them. The CDR3 bases are TGTGCCAGCAGCTTAGGTGACTCCTTAAGGGGAGATACGCAGTATTTT. As protein: CASSLGDSLRGDTQYF.

This clone was observed a few times. V gene TRBV7-8 combines with J gene TRBJ2-7; 9 bases match TRBD2. Unmatched junction bases numbered 9, after V lost 5 bases and J lost 4 bases. The length of the CDR3 is 15 residues. Germline lookup yields CDR1 SGHVS and CDR2 FQNEAQ. This chain's CDR3 is CASSPQASGKYEQYF. For the CDR3, the DNA is TGTGCCAGCAGCCCCCAGGCTAGCGGGAAGTACGAGCAGTACTTC.

The chain employs TRBV19 and TRBJ2-7, with TRBD1 identical over 7 bases. The J segment lost 3 bases and the V segment lost 6 bases, leaving 5 bases of the junction unmatched. The CDR3 runs to 13 residues. Germline CDR1 LNHDA, CDR2 SQIVND (reference sequence). The CDR3 is CASRNRDSYEQYF. Written as DNA, the CDR3 is TGTGCCAGTAGGAACCGGGACAGCTACGAGCAGTACTTC. The full variable domain, completed using reference TRBV19 and TRBJ2-7, is DGGITQSPKYLFRKEGQNVTLSCEQNLNHDAMYWYRQDPGQGLRLIYYSQIVNDFQKGDIAEGYSVSREKKESFPLTVTSAQKNPTAFYLCASRNRDSYEQYFGPGTRLTVT.

The chain employs TRBV7-9 and TRBJ2-1; D is uncertain. The CDR3 runs to 13 residues. V shed 5 bases and J shed 5 bases, with 10 bases lying between them. CDR1 and CDR2 (germline): SEHNR, FQNEAQ (reference sequence). CDR3 coding DNA: TGTGCCAGCAGCCCATACAGAGACAATGAGCAGTTCTTC. The encoded protein is CASSPYRDNEQFF.

This clone has a handful of counts. The J gene is TRBJ2-1, the V gene TRBV19; 8 bases agree with TRBD2. With V trimmed by 3 bases and J by 4 bases, 8 bases remained unmatched. The CDR3 extends over 16 amino acids. CDR1 LNHDA and CDR2 SQIVND come from the germline V gene (reference sequence). This CDR3 reads CASSIRAGAIYNEQFF. The CDR3 bases are TGTGCCAGTAGTATCCGAGCGGGGGCCATATACAATGAGCAGTTCTTC.

The chain joins TRBV5-4 to TRBJ1-5; D is undetermined. CDR1 and CDR2 (germline): SGHNT, YYREEE (reference sequence). With 2 bases removed from V and 5 bases from J, the gap between germline ends came to 8 bases. The CDR3 runs 13 residues. CDR3 in amino acids: CASSFGIDQPQHF. DNA of the CDR3: TGTGCCAGCAGCTTCGGGATCGATCAGCCCCAGCATTTT. Variable domain in full (rest from reference TRBV5-4 and TRBJ1-5): ETGVTQSPTHLIKTRGQQVTLRCSSQSGHNTVSWYQQALGQGPQFIFQYYREEENGRGNFPPRFSGLQFPNYSSELNVNALELDDSALYLCASSFGIDQPQHFGDGTRLSIL.

The chain couples TRBV2 to TRBJ2-4, with 10 bases identical to TRBD1. The J segment lost 0 bases and the V segment lost 4 bases, leaving 9 bases of the junction unmatched. The CDR3 length is 18 residues. Germline V gene lookup returns CDR1 SNHLY and CDR2 FYNNEI. CDR3 DNA: TGTGCCAGCAGTGCCCTCATGGGACAGGGGCGAGCCAAAAACATTCAGTACTTC. This gives the protein CASSALMGQGRAKNIQYF.

The rearrangement uses TRBV5-8 and TRBJ1-1; tentatively, D is TRBD1 (5 bases). CDR3 length: 16 residues. Trimming removed 1 base at V and 4 bases at J, with 17 bases between. Germline V gene sequence: CDR1 SGHTS, CDR2 YDEGEE. The CDR3 here is CASSLRAGTPITEAFF. The CDR3 DNA follows: TGTGCCAGCAGCTTGCGAGCAGGGACTCCCATCACTGAAGCTTTCTTT.

The chain recombines TRBV28 with TRBJ2-3; possibly TRBD2 for D (5 bases). CDR1 is MDHEN and CDR2 is SYDVKM in the germline V gene. With 7 bases removed from V and 1 base from J, the gap between germline ends came to 24 bases. The CDR3 is made up of 18 amino acids. CDR3 loop: CASIPQFHQVRGTDTQYF. The CDR3, as DNA: TGTGCCAGCATCCCCCAATTCCATCAGGTGCGGGGCACAGATACGCAGTATTTT.

In nucleotides, the CDR3 is TGTGCCAGCAGGCAGACAGGGGGCGCGGAGACCCAGTACTTC. It translates to CASRQTGGAETQYF. The chain joins TRBV25-1 to TRBJ2-5; 10 nucleotides match TRBD1. The germline V gene encodes CDR1 MGHDK and CDR2 SYGVNS. Trimming cost V 6 bases and J 5 bases; bases outside gene matches: 6. CDR3 length: 14 residues. Full variable domain (remainder filled in from reference TRBV25-1 and TRBJ2-5): EADIYQTPRYLVIGTGKKITLECSQTMGHDKMYWYQQDPGMELHLIHYSYGVNSTEKGDLSSESTVSRIRTEHFPLTLESARPSHTSQYLCASRQTGGAETQYFGPGTRLLVL.

The CDR3 bases are TGTGCCAGCAGCTTAGTAAGAGGGATGAACACTGAAGCTTTCTTT. This gives the protein CASSLVRGMNTEAFF. J is TRBJ1-1 and V is TRBV7-8; no definite D call. The germline V gene has CDR1 SGHVS and CDR2 FQNEAQ. CDR3 length: 15 residues. V lost 1 base to trimming and J lost 0 bases, with 9 bases between them.

This clone was seen a single time. V and J are TRBV19 and TRBJ1-5; D gene unclear. Germline V gene sequence: CDR1 LNHDA, CDR2 SQIVND (reference sequence). The V end was cut by 1 base, the J end by 6 bases, with 7 bases between. CDR3 length: 13 amino acids. The CDR3 sequence: CASSIVGGQPQHF. The CDR3 nucleotides are TGTGCCAGTAGTATAGTGGGAGGTCAGCCCCAGCATTTT. Filled out from reference TRBV19 and TRBJ1-5, the complete variable domain reads DGGITQSPKYLFRKEGQNVTLSCEQNLNHDAMYWYRQDPGQGLRLIYYSQIVNDFQKGDIAEGYSVSREKKESFPLTVTSAQKNPTAFYLCASSIVGGQPQHFGDGTRLSIL.

In DNA form, the CDR3 reads TGTGCCAGCAGCCTCCTTCCGGGAGCCTCCTACGAGCAGTACTTC. The encoded protein is CASSLLPGASYEQYF. The chain employs TRBV3-1 (or the pseudogene TRBV3-2) and TRBJ2-7; tentatively, D is TRBD2 (6 bases). CDR1 and CDR2 (germline): LGHDT, YNNKEL (reference sequence). The CDR3 has 15 amino acids. The ends were cut back, 4 bases at V and 0 bases at J, with 13 bases in the middle.

The chain recombines TRBV28 with TRBJ1-1; 8 bases agree with TRBD1. The CDR3 spans 13 residues. V lost 10 bases to trimming and J lost 1 base; unmatched junction nucleotides: 5. Germline V lookup: CDR1 MDHEN, CDR2 SYDVKM. CDR3 region: CAIRGRRNTEAFF. In DNA form, the CDR3 reads TGTGCCATCAGGGGGCGCAGGAACACTGAAGCTTTCTTT.

This clone came up a few times. The chain combines TRBV5-1 with TRBJ1-4; TRBD1 matches 11 bases. Germline CDR1 is SGHRS and CDR2 is YFSETQ. V dropped 6 bases and J dropped 7; count of bases not matched to a gene: 8. The CDR3 contains 15 residues. The CDR3 nucleotides read TGCGCCAGCACCGACTCCGGGACAGGGGGTGAAAAACTGTTTTTT. Translated: CASTDSGTGGEKLFF.

The gene calls are TRBV29-1 and TRBJ2-7; D may be TRBD2 (6 bases). V gave up 2 bases and J gave up 3 bases, with 14 bases separating them. CDR1 SQVTM and CDR2 ANQGSEA come from the germline V gene. This CDR3 region has 14 residues. This CDR3 reads CSVELHGGSYEQYF. CDR3 sequence (DNA): TGCAGCGTTGAACTTCACGGAGGGAGCTACGAGCAGTACTTC.

This clone occurred once. The J gene is TRBJ2-5, the V gene TRBV5-1, with unresolved D. Germline V gene lookup returns CDR1 SGHRS and CDR2 YFSETQ. There are 11 residues in the CDR3. Between the trimmed V and J ends, which lost 6 bases and 2 bases, there was a span of 5 bases. The CDR3: CASTLQETQYF. CDR3 sequence (DNA): TGCGCCAGCACCCTACAAGAGACCCAGTACTTC.

This clone appeared a few times. The CDR3 is CASSSRWGSGGGTDTQYF. Here the CDR3 DNA reads TGTGCCAGCAGCTCCCGTTGGGGGTCGGGGGGCGGCACAGATACGCAGTATTTT. This chain uses TRBV5-4 with TRBJ2-3; perhaps TRBD2 as D (7 bases). This CDR3 region has 18 residues. The ends were cut back, 3 bases at V and 1 base at J, with 21 bases in the middle. Per germline, CDR1 SGHNT and CDR2 YYREEE (reference sequence).

The chain employs TRBV28 and TRBJ2-7; 12 positions match TRBD2. CDR1 is MDHEN and CDR2 is SYDVKM in the germline V gene. The CDR3 consists of 18 residues. After removal of 3 bases from V and 3 bases from J, the junction contained 12 bases not matched to a gene. The CDR3 DNA is TGTGCCAGCAGTTTGTCTTTCACTAGCGGGGGGACTAGCTACGAGCAGTACTTC. It codes for CASSLSFTSGGTSYEQYF.

The chain joins TRBV6-5 to TRBJ2-5, with 11 bases lining up with TRBD2. This CDR3 region has 16 residues. Germline CDR1 reads MNHEY; CDR2 reads SVGAGI. V lost 4 bases, J lost 2 bases, and 6 bases stayed unmatched. CDR3 in amino acids: CASSWLSSGGQETQYF. The CDR3 bases are TGTGCCAGCAGTTGGTTATCTAGCGGGGGGCAAGAGACCCAGTACTTC.

The chain uses TRBV11-2 and TRBJ1-3; D is ambiguous. V dropped 1 base and J dropped 4 bases, with 2 bases sitting between them. Germline V CDR1 and CDR2: SGHAT, FQNNGV. The CDR3 sequence is 12 residues long. The CDR3 loop reads CASSLAGNTIYF. The CDR3 DNA sequence: TGTGCCAGCAGCTTAGCGGGAAACACCATATATTTT.

The gene calls are TRBV3-1 (or the pseudogene TRBV3-2) and TRBJ1-1; TRBD1 agrees at 9 bases. CDR1 and CDR2 from the germline V gene are LGHDT and YNNKEL (reference sequence). Trimming cost V 4 bases and J 11 bases; bases outside gene matches: 11. This CDR3 has 14 amino acids. The CDR3 here is CASSPYWTGERAFF. In DNA form, the CDR3 reads TGTGCCAGCAGCCCCTATTGGACAGGGGAGCGCGCTTTCTTT.

The chain recombines TRBV3-1 (or the pseudogene TRBV3-2) with TRBJ2-3; D remains unclear. The germline gives CDR1 LGHDT, CDR2 YNNKEL (reference sequence). V was pared by 4 bases and J by 4 bases, with 9 bases between. The CDR3 consists of 13 residues. CDR3 sequence reads: CASSLREADTQYF. The CDR3 DNA sequence: TGTGCCAGCAGCCTCAGAGAGGCAGATACGCAGTATTTT.

V and J are TRBV24-1 and TRBJ2-5; 8 nucleotides line up with TRBD1. Germline lookup yields CDR1 KGHDR and CDR2 SFDVKD. The CDR3 runs to 15 residues. The trim removed 9 bases at V and 0 bases at J, leaving 8 bases unmatched. DNA for the CDR3: TGTGCCACCTCGGAGACAGGGGTCAACCAAGAGACCCAGTACTTC. This gives the protein CATSETGVNQETQYF.

The CDR3 loop is CASSYARGQGDYGYTF. The DNA of the CDR3 is TGTGCCAGCAGTTACGCCAGGGGACAGGGGGACTATGGCTACACCTTC. The genes are TRBV6-6 and TRBJ1-2; 11 bases match TRBD1. The CDR3 runs 16 residues. Germline V gives CDR1 MNHNY, CDR2 SVGAGI (reference sequence). V shed 2 bases and J 3 bases; nucleotides not matched to a gene: 5.

About this clone: The same CDR3 also results from other DNA sequences found in this sample. This chain uses TRBV18 with TRBJ1-1; possibly TRBD1 for D (6 bases). Trimming shortened V by 2 bases and J by 1 base, and 8 bases separated the two germline ends. Looked up from germline, CDR1 is KGHSH and CDR2 is LQKENI. CDR3 length: 14 amino acids. The CDR3, as DNA: TGTGCCAGCTCACCAGGGGGCCGGAACACTGAAGCTTTCTTT. Translated, it gives CASSPGGRNTEAFF.

The rearrangement uses TRBV23-1 and TRBJ2-5; TRBD2 matches 10 bases. TRBV23-1 is labeled an ORF, and its function is uncertain. The CDR3 is 14 residues long. Unmatched junction bases numbered 6, after V lost 8 bases and J lost 3 bases. The CDR3 DNA reads as TGCGCCAGCCTACCCCTAGCGGGGGAAGAGACCCAGTACTTC. Its protein is CASLPLAGEETQYF.

The chain has TRBV2 and TRBJ2-5; 11 bases agree with TRBD1. V shed 5 bases and J 2 bases; nucleotides not matched to a gene: 4. Germline CDR1 and CDR2: SNHLY and FYNNEI. This CDR3 is 15 amino acids long. CDR3 DNA sequence: TGTGCCAGCAGTACGGACAGGGGGCTTCAAGAGACCCAGTACTTC. Amino acids: CASSTDRGLQETQYF.